The clone carrying this T cell receptor beta chain showed up just a few times. Antigen: not known. This likely comes from a read error, as the CDR3 has no conserved phenylalanine or tryptophan at its end. The DNA is omitted, as the CDR3 cannot be located on it reliably, and the CDR3 follows TCRdb's listing. The data derive from a study of vaccination and CD4 T cells after COVID-19. Specified treatment: roughly 10-day PBMC culture with coronavirus spike peptide pools or control peptides (ViraFEST assay). The germline gives CDR1 MDHEN, CDR2 SYDVKM. Both ends counted, the CDR3 spans 9 residues. Sequence data for DNA of cultured CD4+ T cells were generated by the Oncomine TCR Beta short-read assay. TCRdb re-called the PCR reads through MiXCR, storing one row per CDR3 protein. The sample records about 7,400 distinct CDR3 sequences, roughly 70% being singletons.

The sample was CD4+ T cells from blood, cultured in vitro. This chain joins TRBV28 and TRBJ2-1; no DNA check was done on the table's D call, TRBD2. The sequence was collected from a human donor who had recovered from COVID-19. Here the CDR3 reads CASSRPTRG.